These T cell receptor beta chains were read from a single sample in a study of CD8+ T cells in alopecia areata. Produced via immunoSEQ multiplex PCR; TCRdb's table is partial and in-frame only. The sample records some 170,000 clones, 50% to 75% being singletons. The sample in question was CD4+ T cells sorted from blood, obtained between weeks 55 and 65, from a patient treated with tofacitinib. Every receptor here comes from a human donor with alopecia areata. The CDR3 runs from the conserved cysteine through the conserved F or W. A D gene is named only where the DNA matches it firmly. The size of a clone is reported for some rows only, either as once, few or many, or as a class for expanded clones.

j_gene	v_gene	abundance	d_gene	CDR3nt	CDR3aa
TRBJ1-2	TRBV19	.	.	TGTGCCAGTAGTATAGTCGGAGGGGCACACTATGGCTACACCTTC	CASSIVGGAHYGYTF
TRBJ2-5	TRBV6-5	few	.	TGTGCCAGCAGTTACGGCGGGGAGACCCAGTACTTC	CASSYGGETQYF
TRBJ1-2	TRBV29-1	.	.	TGCAGCGTTGAGAGAACGAGCCGGGGCTACACCTTC	CSVERTSRGYTF
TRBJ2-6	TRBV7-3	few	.	TGTGCCAGCAGTACAGTGGCTGGGGCCAACGTCCTGACTTTC	CASSTVAGANVLTF
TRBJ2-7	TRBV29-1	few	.	TGCAGCGTTGTTTCGGAGTCCTACGAGCAGTACTTC	CSVVSESYEQYF
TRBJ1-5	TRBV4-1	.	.	TGCGCCAGCAGCCAGCCGGGCCAAGGGGAACATCAGCCCCAGCATTTT	CASSQPGQGEHQPQHF
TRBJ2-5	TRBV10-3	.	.	TGTGCCATCAGCGGAGGGACTGGGGGGGCCGCCGGAGAGACCCAGTACTTC	CAISGGTGGAAGETQYF
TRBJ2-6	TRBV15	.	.	TGTGCCACCAGCGGAGGACCAGGGGCTGGGGCCAACGTCCTGACTTTC	CATSGGPGAGANVLTF
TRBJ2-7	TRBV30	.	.	TGTGCCTGGAGTGGCCAGTCCTACGAGCAGTACTTC	CAWSGQSYEQYF
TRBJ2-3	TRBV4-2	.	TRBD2	TGTGCCAGCAGCCAAGCCCCGAATAAACTAGCGGGGTTCACAGATACGCAGTATTTT	CASSQAPNKLAGFTDTQYF
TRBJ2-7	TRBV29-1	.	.	TGCAGCGTTGACAGCGCAGGGACCTACTCCTACGAGCAGTACTTC	CSVDSAGTYSYEQYF
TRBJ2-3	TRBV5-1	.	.	TGCGCCAGCAGCTTGGCCCCAGACACAGATACGCAGTATTTT	CASSLAPDTDTQYF
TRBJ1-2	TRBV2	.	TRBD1	TGTGCCAGCACCAAGGGACAGCCCAGCTATGGCTACACCTTC	CASTKGQPSYGYTF
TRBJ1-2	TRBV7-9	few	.	TGTGCCAGCAGCGCTGATCGGGGCAGGGTATATGGCTACACCTTC	CASSADRGRVYGYTF
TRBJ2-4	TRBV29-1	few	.	TGCAGCGTTGAGAGCTGGGGAAACATTCAGTACTTC	CSVESWGNIQYF
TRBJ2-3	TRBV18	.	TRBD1	TGTGCCAGCTCACCATTAAACAGGGGGCGCACAGATACGCAGTATTTT	CASSPLNRGRTDTQYF
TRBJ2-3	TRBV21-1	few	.	TGTGCCAGCAGCAACAAGGATACGCAGTATTTT	CASSNKDTQYF
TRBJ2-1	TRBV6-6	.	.	TGTGCCAGCAGCAGCGGGACAGCATCCCCGAAGTTCTTC	CASSSGTASPKFF
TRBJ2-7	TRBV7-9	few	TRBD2	TGTGCCAGCAGCTTAGTCGGACTAGCGGGGGGGCCCCACGAGCAGTACTTC	CASSLVGLAGGPHEQYF
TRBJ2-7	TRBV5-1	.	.	TGCGCCAGCAGCTTTGGCCGAGACTACGAGCAGTACTTC	CASSFGRDYEQYF
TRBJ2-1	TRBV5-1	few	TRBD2	TGCGCCAGCAGCCCCGGGGGAGCGGGGGGAAATGAGCAGTTCTTC	CASSPGGAGGNEQFF
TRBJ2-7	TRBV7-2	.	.	TGTGCCAGCAGCTTAGGGTTGGACTCCTACGAGCAGTACTTC	CASSLGLDSYEQYF
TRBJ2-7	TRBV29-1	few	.	TGCAGCGCGGAAGGGTCCGGGTTAGAGACCTACGAGCAGTACTTC	CSAEGSGLETYEQYF
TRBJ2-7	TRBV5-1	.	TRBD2	TGCGCCAGCAGCTGGGGGACTAGCGGGGAACTGTACTTC	CASSWGTSGELYF
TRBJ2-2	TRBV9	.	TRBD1	TGTGCCAGCAGCGCGCCCTGGGGACAGGGAACCGGGGAGCTGTTTTTT	CASSAPWGQGTGELFF
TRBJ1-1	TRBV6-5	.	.	TGTGCCAGCAGCTCATATGAAGCTTTCTTT	CASSSYEAFF
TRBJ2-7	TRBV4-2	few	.	TGTGCCAGCAGCCAAGATTTGTTAGGTTACGAGCAGTACTTC	CASSQDLLGYEQYF
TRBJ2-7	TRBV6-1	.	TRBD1	TGTGCCAGCAGTTCAGGACAGGGGATGGACGAGCAGTACTTC	CASSSGQGMDEQYF
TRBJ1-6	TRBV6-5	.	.	TGTGCTGCTCGGGGCAGAATTTCACCCCTCCACTTT	CAARGRISPLHF
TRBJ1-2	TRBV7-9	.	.	TGTGCCAGCAGCTTAGCGGGTACCTATGGCTACACCTTC	CASSLAGTYGYTF
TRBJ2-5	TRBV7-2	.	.	TGTGCCAGCAGCAGGGACTCTTACCAAGAGACCCAGTACTTC	CASSRDSYQETQYF
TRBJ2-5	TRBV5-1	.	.	TGCGCCAGCAGGGTTGAGGAGACCCAGTACTTC	CASRVEETQYF
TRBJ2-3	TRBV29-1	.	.	TGCAGCGGGGAGTCAGGGTTGATAACAGATACGCAGTATTTT	CSGESGLITDTQYF
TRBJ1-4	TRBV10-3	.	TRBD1	TGTGCCATCAGTGAGTCCCTGACAGGGAGGAACGAAAAACTGTTTTTT	CAISESLTGRNEKLFF
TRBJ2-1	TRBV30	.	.	TGTGCCTGGAGTCCCGGGACCCCCAATGAGCAGTTCTTC	CAWSPGTPNEQFF
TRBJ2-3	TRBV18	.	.	TGTGCCAGCTCACCACCCGTCGGTCCCAACAACACAGATACGCAGTATTTT	CASSPPVGPNNTDTQYF
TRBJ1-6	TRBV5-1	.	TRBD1	TGCGCCAGCAGCCCACAGGGGGAGTCTTCACCCCTCCACTTT	CASSPQGESSPLHF
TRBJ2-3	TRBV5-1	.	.	TGCGCCAGCAGCTTGCAAAGTGATACGCAGTATTTT	CASSLQSDTQYF
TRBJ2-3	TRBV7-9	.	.	TGTGCCAGCAGCTTAGAGCCAGAGACAGATACGCAGTATTTT	CASSLEPETDTQYF
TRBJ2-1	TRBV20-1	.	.	TGCAGTGCTATAAGAGGGGGGCAGTTCTTC	CSAIRGGQFF
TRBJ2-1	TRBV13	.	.	TGTGCCAGCAGCTCCGAACAGAGAGTCTCCTACAATGAGCAGTTCTTC	CASSSEQRVSYNEQFF
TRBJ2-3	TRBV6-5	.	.	TGTGCCAGCAGTTACTCGAGGGTAGATACGCAGTATTTT	CASSYSRVDTQYF
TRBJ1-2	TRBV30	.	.	TGTGCCTGGAGCCGGGATGGCTACACCTTC	CAWSRDGYTF
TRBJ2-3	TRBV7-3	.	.	TGTGCCAGCAGCCGCTCACAGGGAGGTGGGGCAGATACGCAGTATTTT	CASSRSQGGGADTQYF
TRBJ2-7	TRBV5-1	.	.	TGCGCCAGCAGCCCAACCCCTCAGGAAATTGGATCCTACGAGCAGTACTTC	CASSPTPQEIGSYEQYF
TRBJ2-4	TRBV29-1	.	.	TGCAGCGTTGTAACTGGTTCAGCCAAAAACATTCAGTACTTC	CSVVTGSAKNIQYF
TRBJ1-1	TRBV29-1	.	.	TGCAGCGTCGCTCGCAGGAACACTGAAGCTTTCTTT	CSVARRNTEAFF
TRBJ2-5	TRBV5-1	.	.	TGCGCCAGCAGCTTGGCCGTACTAAACGCCGCTCGGGAGACCCAGTACTTC	CASSLAVLNAARETQYF
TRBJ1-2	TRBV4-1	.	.	TGCGCCAGCAGTTCCGCGGGGGGAGCGTTTGGCTACACCTTC	CASSSAGGAFGYTF
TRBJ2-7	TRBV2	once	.	TGTGCCAGCAGGGTACTCTACGAGCAGTACTTC	CASRVLYEQYF
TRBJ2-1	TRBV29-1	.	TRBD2	TGCAGCGTTGAAAGGACCGGGACTAGCGGGGGCACGAGCGCGTTCTTC	CSVERTGTSGGTSAFF
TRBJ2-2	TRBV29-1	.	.	TGCAGCGTTGAAGAAGAGCAGGGTAACACCGGGGAGCTGTTTTTT	CSVEEEQGNTGELFF
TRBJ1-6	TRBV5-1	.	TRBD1	TGCGCCAGCAGCTTCGACAGGGCACTTAATTCACCCCTCCACTTT	CASSFDRALNSPLHF
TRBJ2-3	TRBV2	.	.	TGTGCCAGCAGTCTTAATGGGGGCGGAAGCGCAGATACGCAGTATTTT	CASSLNGGGSADTQYF
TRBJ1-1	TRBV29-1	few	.	TGCAGCGTCGGTCAGGGTAACACTGAAGCTTTCTTT	CSVGQGNTEAFF
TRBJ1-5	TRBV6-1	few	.	TGTGCCAGCAGGGCGGACACCGAGGGTCAGCCCCAGCATTTT	CASRADTEGQPQHF
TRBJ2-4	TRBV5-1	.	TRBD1	TGCGCCAGCAGCCTGGACAGGGTAGACATTCAGTACTTC	CASSLDRVDIQYF
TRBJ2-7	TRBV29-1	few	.	TGCAGCGCAGCGGGACAGTATTCCTACGAGCAGTACTTC	CSAAGQYSYEQYF
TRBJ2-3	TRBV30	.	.	TGTGCCTGGAAGGACAGAGCAGATACGCAGTATTTT	CAWKDRADTQYF